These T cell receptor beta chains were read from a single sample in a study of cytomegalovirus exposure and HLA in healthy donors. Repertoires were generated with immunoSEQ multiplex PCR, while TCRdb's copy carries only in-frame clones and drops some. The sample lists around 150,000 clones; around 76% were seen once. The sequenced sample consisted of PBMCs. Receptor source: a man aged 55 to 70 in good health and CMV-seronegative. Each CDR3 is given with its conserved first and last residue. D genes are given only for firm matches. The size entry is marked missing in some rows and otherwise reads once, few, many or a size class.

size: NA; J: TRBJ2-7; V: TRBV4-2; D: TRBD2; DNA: TGTGCCAGCAGCCCGGAGCGGGACCGAGCCTACGAGCAGTACTTC; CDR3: CASSPERDRAYEQYF
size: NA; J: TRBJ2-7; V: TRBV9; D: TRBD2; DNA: TGTGCCAGCAGCCCATCGGGAGCGGGAGGGCCCGAGGACGAGCAGTACTTC; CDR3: CASSPSGAGGPEDEQYF
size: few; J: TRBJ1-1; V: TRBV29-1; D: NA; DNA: TGCAGCGTGGACAGCTCTCTAGGGGCTGAAGCTTTCTTT; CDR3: CSVDSSLGAEAFF
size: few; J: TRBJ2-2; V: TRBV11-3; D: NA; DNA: TGTGCCAGCAGCTTACAGGGGAATGGGGAGCTGTTTTTT; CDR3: CASSLQGNGELFF
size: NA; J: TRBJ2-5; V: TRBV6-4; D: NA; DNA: TGTGCCAGCAGTAACAACCATCAAGAGACCCAGTACTTC; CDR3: CASSNNHQETQYF
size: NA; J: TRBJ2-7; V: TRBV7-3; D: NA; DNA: TGTGCCAGCAGCTTGGCGGGGCGGGGGCAGGACGAGCAGTACTTC; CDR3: CASSLAGRGQDEQYF
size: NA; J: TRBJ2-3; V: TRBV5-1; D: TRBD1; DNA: TGCGCCAGCAGCTTGGCCCCGGACAGGGGGACAGATACGCAGTATTTT; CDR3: CASSLAPDRGTDTQYF
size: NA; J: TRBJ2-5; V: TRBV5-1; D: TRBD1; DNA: TGCGCCAGCAGCTTGGCCCCGACAGGGGCCCAAGAGACCCAGTACTTC; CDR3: CASSLAPTGAQETQYF
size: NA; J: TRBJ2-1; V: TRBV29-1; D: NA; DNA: TGCAGCGTTGAACCCAACAGGGAGCAGTTCTTC; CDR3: CSVEPNREQFF
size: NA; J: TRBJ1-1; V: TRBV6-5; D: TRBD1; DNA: TGTGCCAGCAGACCAACGACAGGGAGGACTGAAGCTTTCTTT; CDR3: CASRPTTGRTEAFF
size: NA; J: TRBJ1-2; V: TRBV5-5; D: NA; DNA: TGTGCCAGCAGCTCGGCGGGGCGGAGCGCTAACTATGGCTACACCTTC; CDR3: CASSSAGRSANYGYTF
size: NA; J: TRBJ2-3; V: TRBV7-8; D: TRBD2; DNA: TGTGCCAGCAGCTATCACTTCGTGGGACTAGCGGGAGTCCCAGATACGCAGTATTTT; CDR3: CASSYHFVGLAGVPDTQYF
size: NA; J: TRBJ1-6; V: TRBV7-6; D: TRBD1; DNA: TGTGCCGGCAGCCTTAGGTACAGGGGGCGAACTTCACCCCTCCACTTT; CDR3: CAGSLRYRGRTSPLHF
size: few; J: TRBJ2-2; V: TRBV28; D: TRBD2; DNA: TGTGCCAGCAAGGGTAGCGGGGGCACCGGGGAGCTGTTTTTT; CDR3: CASKGSGGTGELFF
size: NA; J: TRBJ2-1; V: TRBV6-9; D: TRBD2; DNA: TGTGCCAGCAGGGGGACTAGCGGGCCTTACAATGAGCAGTTCTTC; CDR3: CASRGTSGPYNEQFF